This T cell receptor beta chain originates from a study of blood T cell repertoires in COVID-19. As for the study in general: Samples came from the United States, Italy and Spain, spanning acute and convalescent COVID-19. PBMCs, B-cell-depleted T cells, or T cells provided the cDNA or gDNA that made up the material.

This CDR3 contains 14 residues. V was clipped by 0 bases and J by 2 bases, with 8 bases between them. In germline, CDR1 is MNHEY, CDR2 SVGEGT. Produced via immunoSEQ multiplex PCR; TCRdb's table is partial and in-frame only. The sample has over 100,000 clones, roughly 88% seen once. Sequenced: peripheral blood. The chain uses TRBV6-2 or TRBV6-3 and TRBJ2-7, with D maybe TRBD1 (5 bases). The clonotype originates from a woman of 80 years or more with active or convalescent COVID-19. The CDR3 reads CASSYSPGPYEQYF. The DNA of the CDR3 is TGTGCCAGCAGTTACTCTCCAGGGCCCTACGAGCAGTACTTC.